The present T cell receptor beta chain was sequenced within a study of shared clonotypes between healthy human individuals (dated by TCRdb to 2018 to 2021). Notes on the research overall: A few men and a couple of women, aged 18 to 49 years, made up the cohort. For each donor, CD4 naive and CD4 memory were each run on three plates, CD8 naive on two plates, and CD8 memory on one plate. To estimate repertoire size and how much clonotypes are shared between individuals, the study performed deep sequencing of blood TCR repertoires from a few healthy adults. To increase sequencing depth and limit assay-specific biases, TCR repertoire library preparation and sequencing were carried out by different laboratories using diverse techniques. Between about 0.85 and 9.5 billion PBMCs per donor were obtained by leukapheresis. Study-wide conclusions, independent of this receptor: Naive subsets generally had larger estimated clonotype richness than memory subsets. Clonotypes shared by all four sorted-subset donors showed higher generation probabilities than non-shared clonotypes. Sampling was restricted to blood, and TCR repertoires in tissue are likely to differ from TCR repertoires in blood. When four donors were compared, the shared fraction of clonotypes was approximately 5% for naive CD4, less than 4% for naive CD8, 2.3% for memory CD4, and about 0.36% for memory CD8. Based on pairwise subsampling, the degree of clonotype sharing among donors was expected to be affected by sequencing depth. The genetic and exposure-history diversity represented was limited by the small number of donors. Incomplete sequencing was indicated by rarefaction of sorted-subset datasets, despite the large sequencing depth.

Using the deep immunoSEQ assay, TCR CDR3 regions were amplified from genomic DNA by multiplex PCR. Genomic DNA extracted from each cell subset was distributed evenly over all wells of several immunoSEQ 96-well plates, and each plate served as one replicate. For sorted subsets, 200 to 250 ng of genomic DNA, equivalent to around 31,000 T cell genomes, went into each replicate PCR. Purified libraries were quantified with a Qubit 3.0 fluorometer, sized on a Bioanalyzer 2100, and re-quantified with the KAPA Library Quantification kit. Each immunoSEQ 96-well plate was sequenced on its own single-read 150-cycle Illumina NextSeq 550 flow cell. As for the original processing: Because the immunoSEQ output held only junctional sequences and lacked quality scores, the filtering could not match the filtering applied to full-length reads. To assign V/J genes and CDR3, sequences were annotated against IMGT germline references using PyIR, a Python wrapper for IgBLAST v1.9. Reads were removed for weak V/J assignments (E-value above 1e-6), missing CDR3, stop codons, out-of-frame junctions, or ambiguous translated residues. A V3J clonotype was defined by an identical inferred V gene, J gene, and CDR3 amino acid sequence. Percentage overlap between repertoires was calculated by dividing the number of shared unique clonotypes by the size of the smaller repertoire. Richness of each repertoire was evaluated using RTK rarefaction, the Chao1 estimator, and Recon v2.1 estimates of unobserved clonotypes. OLGA was used to compute generation probabilities for all TCRbeta clonotypes that the gDNA method yielded from four donors. The table was pulled from immuneACCESS by TCRdb, which kept in-frame rearrangements only. Such tables lose some clones; where checked, under half of the loss comes from unresolved V genes, and the rest has no known cause. V, J and clone size were drawn from that table, and D and trimming were deduced from the DNA. The sample contains around 750,000 clones, around 74% of them found a single time. The ten top clones hold under 2% of the sample.

Trimming takes 1 base from V and 4 bases from J, and the germline ends sit 7 bases apart. The CDR1 and CDR2 encoded by the germline V gene are SGHVS and FNYEAQ. From the cysteine up to the phenylalanine, the CDR3 has a length of 13 residues. Only the CDR3 part of the read is kept: 39 bases, read in frame from the first base. This clone was recorded once. This receptor's antigen is unknown. The input lacks base qualities; no much larger clone sits a single base away. Other DNA sequences in the same sample also yield this CDR3. Donors were healthy HIV-negative adults with no recently reported acute infections or vaccinations. Every donor was a Caucasian adult living in Nashville, Tennessee, USA. CD4+ T cells were enriched by magnetic negative selection, after which naive cells were positively selected on CD45RA and the negative fraction was taken as the memory subset. After blood collection by leukapheresis, PBMCs were isolated using Ficoll-Histopaque density gradient centrifugation and then cryopreserved in the vapor phase of liquid nitrogen. Analytical flow cytometry was used to check the purity and quantity of every magnetically sorted T cell population. Each sorted fraction had its genomic DNA isolated and then quantified by UV absorbance on a Nanodrop 2000c.

The sample taken for sequencing was memory CD4+ T cells sorted from blood. The cell subset or site label corresponds to: CD45RA-negative fraction. The TCR originated in a woman in her 30s in good health. The chain uses TRBV7-6 and TRBJ2-5, and perhaps TRBD1 as D gene, on 5 matching bases. The CDR3 reads as follows: CASSLGQGETQYF. The sequence in DNA is TGTGCCAGCAGCTTAGGCCAGGGAGAGACCCAGTACTTC.